The rows below give T cell receptor beta chains drawn from one sample of a study of shared clonotypes between healthy human individuals. Assay used: immunoSEQ multiplex PCR; TCRdb lists only in-frame clones, some missing. The top ten clones hold about 0.13% of a sample with a few million clones, 90% to 95% of them seen once. The sample consisted of naive CD4+ T cells sorted from blood. Every receptor here comes from a man aged 18 to 30 in good health. CDR3s leave out the opening cysteine and the closing phenylalanine or tryptophan.

v_call: TRBV20-1
cdr3_aa: SAPGYTEAF

v_call: TRBV2
cdr3_aa: ASGEGGLGNQPQH

v_call: TRBV7-6
cdr3_aa: ASSLDSNEQF

v_call: TRBV5-4
cdr3_aa: ASSLSGHPQETQY

v_call: TRBV10-3
cdr3_aa: AISESAGRIETQY

v_call: TRBV5-1
cdr3_aa: ASSPGQETQPQH

v_call: TRBV5-1
cdr3_aa: ASSERWGAISGYT

v_call: TRBV18
cdr3_aa: ASSPLGQGNSPLH

v_call: TRBV28
cdr3_aa: ASSFVKGRWGIKGSNQPQH

v_call: TRBV28
cdr3_aa: ASSLWDRGYGYT

v_call: TRBV6-5
cdr3_aa: ASSYDRATNEKLF

v_call: TRBV7-8
cdr3_aa: ASSLDLAANNEQF

v_call: TRBV5-1
cdr3_aa: ASSVQDLSEQY

v_call: TRBV7-9
cdr3_aa: ASSQDQNTEAF

v_call: TRBV2
cdr3_aa: ASSARETDEQY

v_call: TRBV6-1
cdr3_aa: ASSELGGAIGYGYT

v_call: TRBV5-1
cdr3_aa: ASSRGTLGSYEQY

v_call: TRBV11-1
cdr3_aa: ASSVLAGGYNEQF

v_call: TRBV13
cdr3_aa: ASSSQTISTDTQY

v_call: TRBV9
cdr3_aa: ASNPGTVPNEQF

v_call: TRBV10-2
cdr3_aa: ASSETANYGYT

v_call: TRBV6-4
cdr3_aa: ASSATGYQFSPLH

v_call: TRBV2
cdr3_aa: ASLRDNEQF

v_call: TRBV5-5
cdr3_aa: ASSWGTGSNEKLF

v_call: TRBV10-1
cdr3_aa: ASSPGSTEAF

v_call: TRBV10-3
cdr3_aa: AISESGTAGELF

v_call: TRBV6-5
cdr3_aa: ASWPGGVYNSPLH

v_call: TRBV19
cdr3_aa: ASSIGAGGFTDTQY